What follows describes a single TCR beta chain. The antigen is unknown. The data were produced by immunoSEQ multiplex PCR, yet TCRdb's version contains in-frame clones alone and is incomplete. This sample has approximately 70,000 clones, with about nine tenths found just once. The data originate from a study of cytotoxic CD8 clonotypes in ibrutinib-treated CLL. Study overall: Samples yielded averages of about 250,000 productive templates and 94,082 productive rearrangements. Study conclusions and caveats: Patients showed higher baseline clonality than age-matched healthy donors, and it tracked circulating CD8+ T-cell counts.

The source is a human donor with chronic lymphocytic leukemia. This specimen consisted of PBMCs, obtained after 12 months of ibrutinib treatment.

The CDR3 coding sequence is TGCGCCAGCAGCCACCAAAGCGTTAGCTCCTACGAGCAGTACTTC. Its protein product is CASSHQSVSSYEQYF. The chain carries TRBV4-1 and TRBJ2-7; D is uncertain. Germline loops: CDR1 MGHRA, CDR2 YSYEKL. The CDR3 runs to 15 residues. V was trimmed by 3 bases and J by 0 bases, leaving 12 bases between them.